One and the same sample provided the 11 T cell receptor beta chains below, sequenced in a study of cytomegalovirus exposure and HLA in healthy donors (dated by TCRdb to 2016 to 2017). The library relied on the immunoSEQ multiplex PCR assay. A mixture of 60 forward primers for TCR Vbeta segments and 13 reverse primers for TCR Jbeta segments was used in the multiplex PCR. The clones in this table, taken by TCRdb from immuneACCESS, are in-frame only. Not every clone is retained; where verified, under half of the shortfall comes from an unresolved V gene, and the cause of the rest is unknown. The sample table records under 200,000 clones; roughly four fifths of these occur just once. The ten largest clones represent roughly 1.6% of the sample. Sequencing was carried out using PBMCs. Receptors were obtained from a woman younger than 30 in good health and CMV-seronegative.

CDR3 residues: CSVEGGTSHSEQYF. CDR3 nucleotide sequence: TGCAGCGTTGAAGGGGGGACTAGTCATTCCGAGCAGTACTTC. V and J are TRBV29-1 and TRBJ2-7; 8 nucleotides match TRBD2. Germline trimming cut 1 base from V and 6 bases from J; bases unmatched to any gene: 8. The germline gives CDR1 SQVTM, CDR2 ANQGSEA. CDR3 length: 14 amino acids.

This clone turned up a few times. The chain is built from TRBV6-5 and TRBJ2-7; D gene uncertain. The germline V and J ends were trimmed by 0 bases and 3 bases, with 12 bases remaining between them. The CDR3 totals 15 residues. In germline, CDR1 is MNHEY, CDR2 SVGAGI. In nucleotides, the CDR3 is TGTGCCAGCAGTTACTCGAGTACGCCTTACTACGAGCAGTACTTC. It is translated as CASSYSSTPYYEQYF.

The V and J genes are TRBV4-3 and TRBJ2-2; 9 bases are shared with TRBD2. This CDR3 comprises 18 residues. Trimming at V came to 2 bases and at J to 4 bases, leaving 11 bases not matched to a gene. CDR1 and CDR2 (germline): LGHNA, YSLEER. The CDR3 is CASSQNPLAGEGTGELFF. Written as DNA, the CDR3 is TGCGCCAGCAGCCAAAACCCCTTAGCGGGAGAGGGCACCGGGGAGCTGTTTTTT.

The genes are TRBV19 and TRBJ2-1; tentative D call: TRBD2 (6 bases). V lost 1 base and J lost 0, with 13 bases in between. In germline, CDR1 is LNHDA, CDR2 SQIVND (reference sequence). The CDR3 runs to 17 residues. CDR3 sequence reads: CASSIGGRSNSYNEQFF. CDR3 coding DNA: TGTGCCAGTAGTATAGGAGGGAGGTCTAACTCCTACAATGAGCAGTTCTTC.

J is TRBJ2-1 and V is TRBV6-5; tentatively, D is TRBD2 (6 bases). The length of the CDR3 is 15 residues. Germline V gene lookup returns CDR1 MNHEY and CDR2 SVGAGI. Between the trimmed V and J ends, which lost 4 bases and 5 bases, there was a span of 15 bases. This CDR3 is CASSFLASADNEQFF. CDR3 nucleotide sequence: TGTGCCAGCAGTTTCCTAGCGAGCGCGGACAATGAGCAGTTCTTC.

The genes are TRBV4-1 and TRBJ2-7; D possibly corresponds to TRBD1 (6 bases). The CDR3 runs to 15 residues. Germline V gene data show CDR1 as MGHRA and CDR2 as YSYEKL. Trimming stripped 0 bases from V and 4 bases from J, with 13 bases between. CDR3 protein: CASSQEITGFYEQYV. CDR3 DNA sequence: TGCGCCAGCAGCCAAGAAATCACAGGGTTTTACGAGCAGTACGTC.

J is TRBJ2-7 and V is TRBV30, with TRBD1 matching 8 bases. After removal of 4 bases from V and 3 bases from J, the junction contained 5 bases not matched to a gene. Germline V gene lookup returns CDR1 GTSNPN and CDR2 SVGIG (reference sequence). This CDR3 region has 13 residues. CDR3 nucleotides: TGTGCCTGGAACGGACAGGGAGGCTACGAGCAGTACTTC. Amino acids: CAWNGQGGYEQYF.

This chain links TRBV2 with TRBJ2-4; tentative D call: TRBD2 (6 bases). Germline-derived CDR1 and CDR2 are SNHLY and FYNNEI. V was clipped by 4 bases and J by 2 bases, with 15 bases between them. The CDR3 is 16 residues long. The CDR3 DNA reads TGTGCCAGCAGTGGTCAGCTGGAGGGCCCCAAAAACATTCAGTACTTC. Amino acid sequence: CASSGQLEGPKNIQYF.

V gene TRBV27 combines with J gene TRBJ2-1, with D perhaps matching TRBD1 (5 bases). V shed 3 bases and J shed 8 bases, with 23 bases lying between them. CDR1 and CDR2 from the germline V gene are MNHEY and SMNVEV (reference sequence). This CDR3 region has 17 residues. CDR3 sequence: CASSFINRRQGKDEQFF. Here the CDR3 DNA reads TGTGCCAGCAGTTTTATCAACCGTCGGCAGGGTAAGGATGAGCAGTTCTTC.

The chain has TRBV14 and TRBJ1-5, with D tentatively TRBD1 (6 bases). V was trimmed by 2 bases and J by 9 bases, leaving 14 bases between them. There are 14 residues in the CDR3. Looked up from germline, CDR1 is SGHDN and CDR2 is FVKESK. CDR3 nucleotide sequence: TGTGCCAGCAGCCAAACAGGGATAGGCCTGCCCCAGCATTTT. Translated, it gives CASSQTGIGLPQHF.

The V gene is TRBV5-5, the J gene TRBJ2-7; 8 positions match TRBD1. With 1 base clipped from V and 1 base from J, the junction kept 10 bases outside the gene matches. This CDR3 is built from 17 residues. Germline CDR1 and CDR2: SGHKS and YYEKEE (reference sequence). The CDR3: CASSLRMVGDRSYEQYF. CDR3 in DNA: TGTGCCAGCAGCTTGAGGATGGTGGGGGACAGGTCCTACGAGCAGTACTTC. Drawing the rest from reference TRBV5-5 and TRBJ2-7, the complete variable domain is DAGVTQSPTHLIKTRGQQVTLRCSPISGHKSVSWYQQVLGQGPQFIFQYYEKEERGRGNFPDRFSARQFPNYSSELNVNALLLGDSALYLCASSLRMVGDRSYEQYFGPGTRLTVT.